This TCR beta chain originates from a study of shared clonotypes between healthy human individuals. Assay used: immunoSEQ multiplex PCR; TCRdb lists only in-frame clones, some missing. This sample has around 2.5 million clones, with approximately 93% found just once. The TCR originated in a young man in good health. Some clones in this sample may be carry-over from other donors' samples. Sequenced: naive CD4+ T cells from PBMCs. Subset denoted: CD45RA+ positively selected.

The CDR3, as DNA: TGTGCCAGCAGTGAACTAGCGGGAGGGCCAGAGACCCAGTACTTC. The encoded protein is CASSELAGGPETQYF. The chain links TRBV6-1 to TRBJ2-5; 12 bases are a match to TRBD2. J lost 4 bases, V lost 2 bases, and 2 bases had no gene match. Germline loops: CDR1 MNHNS, CDR2 SASEGT. This CDR3 region has 15 residues.